This T cell receptor beta chain was profiled in a study of blood T cell repertoires in COVID-19. In the study overall: Samples representing acute and convalescent COVID-19 were sourced from the United States, Italy and Spain. Nucleic acid was either cDNA or gDNA, and it came from T cells, B-cell-depleted T cells, or PBMCs.

In the original processing: Nucleated cell counts were estimated from reference gene primer amplification. Assay used: immunoSEQ multiplex PCR; TCRdb lists only in-frame clones, some missing. V and J calls and clone size are as listed in that table; D and trimming were resolved from the DNA. The table has about 250,000 clones, around 87% seen once. Trimming stripped 2 bases from V and 3 bases from J, with 9 bases between. CDR1 SGHRS and CDR2 YFSETQ come from the germline V gene. The CDR3 extends over 13 amino acids. The chain employs TRBV5-1 and TRBJ2-7; a weak D match, TRBD2 (6 bases). The sequencing input was PBMCs or T cells enriched from blood (not recorded which). The clonotype originates from a woman in her fifties or sixties who had recovered from COVID-19. The CDR3 nucleotides are TGCGCCAGCAGCTTTGGAGGGAACTACGAGCAGTACTTC. This sequence encodes CASSFGGNYEQYF.